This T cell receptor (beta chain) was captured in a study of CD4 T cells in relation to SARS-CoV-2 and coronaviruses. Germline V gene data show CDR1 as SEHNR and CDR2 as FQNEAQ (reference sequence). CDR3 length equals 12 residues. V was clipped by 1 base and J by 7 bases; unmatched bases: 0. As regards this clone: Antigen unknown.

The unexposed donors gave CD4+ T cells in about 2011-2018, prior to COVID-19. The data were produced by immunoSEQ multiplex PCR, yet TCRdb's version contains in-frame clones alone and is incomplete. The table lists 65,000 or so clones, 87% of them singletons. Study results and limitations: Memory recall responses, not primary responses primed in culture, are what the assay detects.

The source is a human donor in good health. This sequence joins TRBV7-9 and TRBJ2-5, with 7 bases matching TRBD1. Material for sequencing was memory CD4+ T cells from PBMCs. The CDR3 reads CASSLDRGTQYF. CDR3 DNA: TGTGCCAGCAGCTTAGACAGGGGGACCCAGTACTTC.